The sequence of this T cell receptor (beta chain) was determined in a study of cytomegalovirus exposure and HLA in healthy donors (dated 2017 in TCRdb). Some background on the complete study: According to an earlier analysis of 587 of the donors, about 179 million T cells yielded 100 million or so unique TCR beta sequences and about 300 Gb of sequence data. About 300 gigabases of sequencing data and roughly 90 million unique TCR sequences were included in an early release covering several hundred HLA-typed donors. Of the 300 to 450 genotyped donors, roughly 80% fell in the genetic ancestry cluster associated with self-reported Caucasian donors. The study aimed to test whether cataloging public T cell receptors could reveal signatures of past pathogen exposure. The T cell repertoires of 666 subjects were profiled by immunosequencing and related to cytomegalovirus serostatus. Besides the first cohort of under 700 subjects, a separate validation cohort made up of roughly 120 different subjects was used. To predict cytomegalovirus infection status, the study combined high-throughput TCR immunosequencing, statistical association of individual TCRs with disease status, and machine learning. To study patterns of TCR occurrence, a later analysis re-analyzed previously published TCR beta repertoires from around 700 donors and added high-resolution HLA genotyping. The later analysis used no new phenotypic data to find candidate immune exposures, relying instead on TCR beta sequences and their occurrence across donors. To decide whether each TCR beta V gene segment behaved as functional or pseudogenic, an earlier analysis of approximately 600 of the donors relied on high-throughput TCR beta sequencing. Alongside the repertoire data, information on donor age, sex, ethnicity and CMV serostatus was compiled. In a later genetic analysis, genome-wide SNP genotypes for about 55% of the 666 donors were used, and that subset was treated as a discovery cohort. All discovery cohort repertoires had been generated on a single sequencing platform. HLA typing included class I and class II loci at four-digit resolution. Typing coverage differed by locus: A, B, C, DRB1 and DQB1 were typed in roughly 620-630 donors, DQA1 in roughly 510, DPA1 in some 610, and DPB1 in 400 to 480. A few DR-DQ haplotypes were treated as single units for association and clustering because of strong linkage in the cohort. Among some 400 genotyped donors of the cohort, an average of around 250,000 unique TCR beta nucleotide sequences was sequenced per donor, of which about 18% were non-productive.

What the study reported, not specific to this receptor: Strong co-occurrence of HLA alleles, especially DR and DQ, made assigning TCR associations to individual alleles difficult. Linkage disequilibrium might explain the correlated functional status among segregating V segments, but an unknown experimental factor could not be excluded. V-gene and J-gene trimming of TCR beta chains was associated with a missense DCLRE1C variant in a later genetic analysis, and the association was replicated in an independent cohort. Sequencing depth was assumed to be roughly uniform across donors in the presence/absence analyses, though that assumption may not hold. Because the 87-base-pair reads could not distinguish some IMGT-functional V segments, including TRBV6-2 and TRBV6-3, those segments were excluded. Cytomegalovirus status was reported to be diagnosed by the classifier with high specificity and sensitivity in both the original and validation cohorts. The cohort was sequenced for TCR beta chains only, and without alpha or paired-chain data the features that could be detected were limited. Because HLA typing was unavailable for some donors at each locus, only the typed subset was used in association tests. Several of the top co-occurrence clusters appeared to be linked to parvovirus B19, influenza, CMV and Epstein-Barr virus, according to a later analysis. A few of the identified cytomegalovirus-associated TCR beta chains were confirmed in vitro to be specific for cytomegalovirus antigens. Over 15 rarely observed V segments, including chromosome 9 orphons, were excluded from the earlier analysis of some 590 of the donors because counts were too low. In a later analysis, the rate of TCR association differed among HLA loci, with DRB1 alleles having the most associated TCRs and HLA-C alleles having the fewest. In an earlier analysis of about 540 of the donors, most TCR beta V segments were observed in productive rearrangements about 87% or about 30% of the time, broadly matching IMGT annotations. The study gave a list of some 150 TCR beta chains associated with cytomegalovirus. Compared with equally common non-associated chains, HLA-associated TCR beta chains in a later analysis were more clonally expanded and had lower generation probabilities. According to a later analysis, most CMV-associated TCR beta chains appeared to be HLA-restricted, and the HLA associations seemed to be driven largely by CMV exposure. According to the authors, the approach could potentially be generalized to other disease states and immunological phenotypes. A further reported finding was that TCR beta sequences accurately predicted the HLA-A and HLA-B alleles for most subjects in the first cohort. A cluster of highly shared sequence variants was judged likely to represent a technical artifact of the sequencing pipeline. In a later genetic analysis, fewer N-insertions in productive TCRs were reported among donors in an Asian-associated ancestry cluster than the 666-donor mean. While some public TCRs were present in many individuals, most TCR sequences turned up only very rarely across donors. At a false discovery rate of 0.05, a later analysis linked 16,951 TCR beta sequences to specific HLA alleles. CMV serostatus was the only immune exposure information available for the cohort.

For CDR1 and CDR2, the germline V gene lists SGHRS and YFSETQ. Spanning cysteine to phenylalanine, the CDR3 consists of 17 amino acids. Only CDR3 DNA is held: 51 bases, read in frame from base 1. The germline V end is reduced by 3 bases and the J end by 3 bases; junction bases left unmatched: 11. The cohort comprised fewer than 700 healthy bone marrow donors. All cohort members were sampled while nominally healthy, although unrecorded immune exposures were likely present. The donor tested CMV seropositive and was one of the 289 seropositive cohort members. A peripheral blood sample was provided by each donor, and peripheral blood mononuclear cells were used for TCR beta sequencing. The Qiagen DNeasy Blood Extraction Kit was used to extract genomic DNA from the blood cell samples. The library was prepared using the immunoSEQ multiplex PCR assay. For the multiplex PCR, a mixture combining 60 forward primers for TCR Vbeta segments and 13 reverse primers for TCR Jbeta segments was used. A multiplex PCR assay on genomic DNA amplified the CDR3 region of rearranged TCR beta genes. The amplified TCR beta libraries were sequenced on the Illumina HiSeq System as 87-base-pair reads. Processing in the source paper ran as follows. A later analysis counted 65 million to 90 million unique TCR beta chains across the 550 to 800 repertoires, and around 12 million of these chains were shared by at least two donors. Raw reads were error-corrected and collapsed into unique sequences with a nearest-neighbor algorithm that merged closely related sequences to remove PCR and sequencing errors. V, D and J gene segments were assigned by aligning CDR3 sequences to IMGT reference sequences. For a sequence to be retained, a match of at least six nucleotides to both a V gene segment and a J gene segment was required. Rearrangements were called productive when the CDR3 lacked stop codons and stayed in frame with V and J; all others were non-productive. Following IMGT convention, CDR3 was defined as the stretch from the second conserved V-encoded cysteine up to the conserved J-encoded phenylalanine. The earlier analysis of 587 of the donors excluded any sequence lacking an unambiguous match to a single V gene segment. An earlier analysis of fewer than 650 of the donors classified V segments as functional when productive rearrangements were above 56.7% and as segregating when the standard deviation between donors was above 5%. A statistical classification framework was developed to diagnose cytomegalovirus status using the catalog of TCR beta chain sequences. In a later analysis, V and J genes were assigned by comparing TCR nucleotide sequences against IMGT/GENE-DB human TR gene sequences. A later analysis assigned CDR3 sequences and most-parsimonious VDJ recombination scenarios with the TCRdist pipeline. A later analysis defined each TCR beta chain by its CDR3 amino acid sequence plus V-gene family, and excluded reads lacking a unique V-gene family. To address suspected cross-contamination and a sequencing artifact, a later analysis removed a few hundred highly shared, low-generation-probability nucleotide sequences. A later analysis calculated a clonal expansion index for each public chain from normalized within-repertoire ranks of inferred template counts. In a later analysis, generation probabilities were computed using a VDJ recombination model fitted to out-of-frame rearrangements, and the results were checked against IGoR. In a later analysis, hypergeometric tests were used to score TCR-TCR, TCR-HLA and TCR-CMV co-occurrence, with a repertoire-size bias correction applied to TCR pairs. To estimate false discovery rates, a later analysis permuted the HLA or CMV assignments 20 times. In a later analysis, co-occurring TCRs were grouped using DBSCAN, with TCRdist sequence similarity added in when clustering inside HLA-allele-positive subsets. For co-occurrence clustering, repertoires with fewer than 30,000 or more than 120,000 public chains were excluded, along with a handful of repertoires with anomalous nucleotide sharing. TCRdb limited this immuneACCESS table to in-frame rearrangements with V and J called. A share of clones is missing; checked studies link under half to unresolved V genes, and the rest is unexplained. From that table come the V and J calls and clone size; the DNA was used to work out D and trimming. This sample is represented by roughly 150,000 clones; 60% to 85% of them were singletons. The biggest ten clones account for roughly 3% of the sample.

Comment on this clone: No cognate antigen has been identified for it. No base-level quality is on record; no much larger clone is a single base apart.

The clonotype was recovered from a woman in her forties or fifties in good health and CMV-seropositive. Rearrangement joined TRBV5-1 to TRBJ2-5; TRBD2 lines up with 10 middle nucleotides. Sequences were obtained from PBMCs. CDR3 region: CASSWTPSSGGEETQYF. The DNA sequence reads TGCGCCAGCAGCTGGACCCCGTCCAGCGGGGGGGAAGAGACCCAGTACTTC.